This paragraph covers one T cell receptor (beta chain) sequence. Its cognate antigen has yet to be identified. Base qualities are missing; no much larger clone stands one base away. The immunoSEQ Assay was the method used to sequence TCRbeta CDR3 regions. After extraction, genomic DNA underwent amplification by bias-controlled multiplex PCR, followed by high-throughput sequencing. In the authors' own workflow: Collapsing and filtering of sequences were performed to quantify the absolute abundance of each unique TCRbeta CDR3 region. T cell fraction was estimated by normalization of TCRbeta template counts to usable DNA, with usable DNA being measured through amplification of reference genes present in all nucleated cells. Repertoire TCRs were annotated as SARS-CoV-2-specific by exact matching of V gene, CDR3 amino acid sequence and J gene to a known reactive TCR set. The reference SARS-CoV-2 TCR set was derived from MIRA and filtered for enrichment in COVID-19-positive ImmuneCODE repertoires, a step that removed public or cross-reactive TCRs. Using the MIRA antigens, annotated TCRs were further analysed by specific ORF or by position within an ORF. Breadth was defined as annotated unique rearrangements over total unique productive rearrangements; depth was the summed frequency of those rearrangements. Two-sided Wilcoxon rank-sum tests were used to compare TCR breadth between groups. Entries here come from immuneACCESS through TCRdb and include only in-frame sequences with V and J called. Some clones fail to appear in such tables; in the studies checked, an unresolved V gene covers under half of the shortfall, and the cause of the remainder is unknown. V, J and clone size derive from that table, while D and trimming were established from the DNA sequence. For this sample there are under 400,000 clones; around 86% appear just once. The ten most abundant clones make up roughly 3.6% of the sample.

The sample's treatment or condition label, in plain terms: 15 to 20 received Ad26.COV2.S at low or high dose, single or two shots; about five received placebo; per-sample allocation not given. For vaccine and placebo recipients, the sequenced repertoires came from samples collected on day 63 after the first injection. Between 29 July and 7 August 2020, Cohort 1b enrolled 25 adults aged 18-55 years at one site in Boston, USA. As a vaccine, Ad26.COV2.S was a replication-incompetent adenovirus type 26 vector that expressed a prefusion-stabilized SARS-CoV-2 spike protein derived from the original Wuhan strain. The data derive from a study of Ad26.COV2.S vaccination and SARS-CoV-2 variants (dated by TCRdb to the early 2020s). General notes on the study: Donors in the vaccine arm were drawn from COV1001, a phase I-IIa trial of Ad26.COV2.S in healthy adults that was multicentre, randomized, double-blind and placebo-controlled. Dosing of Ad26.COV2.S was intramuscular, at either 5x10^10 or 1x10^11 viral particles, delivered as one shot or as two shots spaced 56 days apart. The specificity and breadth of SARS-CoV-2-reactive T cell receptors after Ad26.COV2.S vaccination were assessed by TCRbeta repertoire sequencing. The TCR-sequenced set comprised approximately 32 samples: roughly 19 Ad26.COV2.S vaccine recipients, 5 placebo recipients and 8 SARS-CoV-2 convalescent individuals. Trial participants were randomized into five groups of five: low-dose or high-dose Ad26.COV2.S given once or twice, or placebo on both occasions. Throughout the experiments and outcome assessment, investigators stayed blinded to trial group allocation. Here is what the overall study found, with its caveats: Comparing responses between vaccine doses or regimens was not something the study was powered to do. Vaccine and placebo recipients had similar non-spike TCR breadth, a finding consistent with the vaccine containing only spike. The authors noted that the TCR breadth and depth analyses may have underestimated total T cell responses. Ad26.COV2.S recipients had higher spike-specific TCR breadth than placebo recipients (P = 0.0014). Substantial breadth of spike-specific CD8+ and CD4+ T cell responses was reported after vaccination.

Reading the germline V gene gives CDR1 MNHEY and CDR2 SVGAGI. Including cysteine and phenylalanine, the CDR3 has 14 amino acids. Just CDR3 DNA is preserved here, 42 bases in frame from base 1. Trimming takes 6 bases from V and 4 bases from J, and the germline ends sit 10 bases apart. The TCR sequence derives from a person aged 18-65 years who received the Ad26.COV2.S COVID-19 vaccine or a placebo. Sequenced material: peripheral blood, taken in a trial of Ad26.COV2.S vaccine versus placebo. The chain links TRBV6-5 with TRBJ2-6; no D gene is confidently identified. The DNA is TGTGCCAGCAGCCCGGTGTCCGGGGCCAACGTCCTGACTTTC. It specifies CASSPVSGANVLTF.